Listed here are 7 T cell receptor beta chains from one sample, sequenced in a study of spatial heterogeneity in lung cancer. Time point defined: sample taken at primary tumor resection. Whole RNA was taken from tumor, nontumor lung or frozen PBMC; it was then sequenced unsorted. TCRdb redid the calling of the 5' RACE reads with MiXCR, one entry per CDR3 protein. This sample has approximately 5,000 distinct CDR3 sequences, with more than 25% found just once. The material was PBMCs, obtained at surgery. All receptors derive from a male donor with early-stage non-small cell lung cancer.

This clonotype is labeled medium-sized. CDR3 bases: TGTGCCAGTAATTACTTGGGACGAACGCTTGGCTACACCTTC. Translating it yields CASNYLGRTLGYTF. The chain employs TRBV19 and TRBJ1-2, with D possibly TRBD1 on 5 matching bases. This CDR3 has 14 residues. Per the germline V gene, CDR1 is LNHDA and CDR2 is SQIVND (reference sequence). The V gene lost 7 bases and the J gene lost 7 bases, with 19 bases spanning the gap.

This clonotype showed up just once. The rearrangement uses TRBV29-1 and TRBJ1-4; maybe TRBD1 (5 bases). The CDR3 is made up of 12 amino acids. Germline values: CDR1 SQVTM, CDR2 ANQGSEA. Trimming shortened V by 7 bases and J by 5 bases, and 11 bases separated the two germline ends. This chain's CDR3 is CSGGDGNEKLFF. The CDR3 bases are TGCAGCGGGGGGGACGGAAATGAAAAACTGTTTTTT.

Of note for this clonotype: A single base separates this from a much larger clone, so it may be a read error. This chain uses TRBV20-1 with TRBJ2-7, with 13 bases lining up with TRBD2. From germline, CDR1 is DFQATT and CDR2 SNEGSKA (reference sequence). This CDR3 has 13 residues. The J segment lost 5 bases and the V segment lost 7 bases, leaving 5 bases of the junction unmatched. In DNA, the CDR3 is TGCAGTGTTATGGGACTAGCGGGAAACGAGCAGTACTTC. Protein: CSVMGLAGNEQYF.

Relative to its sample, this clonotype is medium-sized. This chain joins TRBV27 and TRBJ2-7, with 12 bases aligning to TRBD1. The CDR3 covers 14 residues. Trimming cost V 6 bases and J 8 bases; bases outside gene matches: 8. Germline V gives CDR1 MNHEY, CDR2 SMNVEV (reference sequence). This CDR3 reads CASRLGTGGGKQYF. The CDR3 DNA reads as TGTGCCAGCAGACTAGGGACAGGGGGCGGAAAGCAGTACTTC.

In its sample, this clonotype ranks as medium-sized (0.01 to 0.1%). The chain recombines TRBV5-1 with TRBJ2-3, with D tentatively TRBD1 or TRBD2 (5 bases each). Trimming pared 4 bases from V and 2 bases from J, leaving 11 bases between. CDR1 is SGHRS, CDR2 YFSETQ, per germline. CDR3 length: 14 amino acids. The CDR3 loop is CASSTGTLTDTQYF. In DNA, the CDR3 is TGCGCCAGCAGCACCGGGACGCTCACAGATACGCAGTATTTT.

This clonotype is termed medium-sized. The genes are TRBV7-2 and TRBJ1-1, with 7 positions matching TRBD1. CDR1 is SGHTA and CDR2 is FQGNSA in the germline V gene. After removal of 4 bases from V and 7 bases from J, the junction contained 6 bases not matched to a gene. The CDR3 loop spans 13 amino acids. CDR3 in DNA: TGTGCCAGCAGCTCCCCGACAGGGTATGAAGCTTTCTTT. Protein: CASSSPTGYEAFF.

This clonotype was seen a few times. This chain uses TRBV7-2 with TRBJ2-1; no firm D call. The CDR3 extends over 15 amino acids. V was pared by 2 bases and J by 0 bases, with 8 bases between. Germline CDR1 SGHTA, CDR2 FQGNSA. CDR3 sequence (DNA): TGTGCCAGCAGCTTAAGTGCGAGCTCCTACAATGAGCAGTTCTTC. Its translation: CASSLSASSYNEQFF.